This T cell receptor beta chain was found in a study of spatial heterogeneity in lung cancer. Study background: Sequences of the beta chain were consistently detected in greater numbers than alpha-chain sequences. Within raw reads, each unique TCR and UMI combination appeared on average more than ten times. Study-level findings and limits: Ubiquitous expanded tumor TCRs showed up in blood more at resection than follow-up.

Each CDR3 protein gets one entry after TCRdb re-called the 5' RACE reads with MiXCR. The sample gives roughly 15,000 distinct CDR3 sequences, around 8% of which show up once; roughly 34% is in the top ten. Documented time point: sample taken at primary tumor resection. From tumor, nontumor lung or frozen PBMC, whole RNA was taken unsorted for sequencing. Untreated early-stage non-small cell lung cancer patients, around 72 in total, were the donors. There are many counts of this clonotype. Its cognate antigen is unknown. This CDR3 is 17 amino acids long. V lost 4 bases, J lost 0 bases, and 11 bases stayed unmatched. In germline, CDR1 is MNHNY, CDR2 SVGAGI (reference sequence).

Sequenced here: PBMCs, sampled at surgery. The sequence was collected from a female donor with early-stage non-small cell lung cancer. The rearrangement links TRBV6-6 to TRBJ1-1; 7 nucleotides line up with TRBD1. The CDR3 here is CASSSQLPGQLNTEAFF. DNA of the CDR3: TGTGCCAGCAGTTCGCAACTGCCGGGACAGTTGAACACTGAAGCTTTCTTT.